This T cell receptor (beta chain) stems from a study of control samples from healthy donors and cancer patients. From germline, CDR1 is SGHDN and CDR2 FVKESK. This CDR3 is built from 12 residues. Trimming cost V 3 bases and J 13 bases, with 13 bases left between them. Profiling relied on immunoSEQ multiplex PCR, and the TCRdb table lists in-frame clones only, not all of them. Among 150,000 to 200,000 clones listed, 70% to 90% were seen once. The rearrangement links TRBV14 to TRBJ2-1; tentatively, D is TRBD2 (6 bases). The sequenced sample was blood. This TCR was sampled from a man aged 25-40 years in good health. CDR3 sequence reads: CASSQARLVQFF. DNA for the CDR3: TGTGCCAGCAGCCAGGCCCGACTAGTACAGTTCTTC.